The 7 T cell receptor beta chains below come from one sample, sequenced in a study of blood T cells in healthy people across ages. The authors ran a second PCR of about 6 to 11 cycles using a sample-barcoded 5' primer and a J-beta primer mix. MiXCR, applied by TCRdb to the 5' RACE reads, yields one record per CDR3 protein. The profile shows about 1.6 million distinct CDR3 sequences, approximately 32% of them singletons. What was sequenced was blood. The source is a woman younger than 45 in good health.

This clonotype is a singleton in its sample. CDR3 DNA: TGTGCCAGCAGCAACGACCCCATAGCTACGCAGTATTTT. Protein sequence: CASSNDPIATQYF. This sequence joins TRBV6-5 and TRBJ2-3; D is uncertain. The CDR3 has 13 residues. The germline V gene has CDR1 MNHEY and CDR2 SVGAGI. The V gene lost 6 bases and the J gene lost 8 bases, with 15 bases spanning the gap.

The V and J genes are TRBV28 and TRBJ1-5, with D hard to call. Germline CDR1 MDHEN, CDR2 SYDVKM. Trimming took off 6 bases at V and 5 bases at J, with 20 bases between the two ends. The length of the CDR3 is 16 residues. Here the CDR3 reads CASSFTPGRSDQPQHF. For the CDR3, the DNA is TGTGCCAGCAGCTTCACACCGGGCAGGTCGGATCAGCCCCAGCATTTT.

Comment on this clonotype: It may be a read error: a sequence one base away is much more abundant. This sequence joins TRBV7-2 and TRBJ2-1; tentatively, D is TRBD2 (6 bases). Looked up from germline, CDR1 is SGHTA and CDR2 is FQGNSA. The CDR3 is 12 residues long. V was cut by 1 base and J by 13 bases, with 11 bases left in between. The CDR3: CASSLVGGTQFF. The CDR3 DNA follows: TGTGCCAGCAGCTTAGTTGGGGGGACCCAGTTCTTC.

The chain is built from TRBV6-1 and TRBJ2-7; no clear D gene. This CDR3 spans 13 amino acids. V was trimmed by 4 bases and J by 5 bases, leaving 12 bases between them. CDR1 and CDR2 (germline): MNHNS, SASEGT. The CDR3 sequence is CASSVEIPDEQYF. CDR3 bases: TGTGCCAGCAGTGTGGAGATTCCTGACGAGCAGTACTTC.

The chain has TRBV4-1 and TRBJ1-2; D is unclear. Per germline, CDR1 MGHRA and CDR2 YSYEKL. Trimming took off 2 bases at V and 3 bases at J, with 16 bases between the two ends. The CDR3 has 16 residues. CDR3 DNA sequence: TGCGCCAGCAGCCAACCCCTAAAGAGAATGGACTATGGCTACACCTTC. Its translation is CASSQPLKRMDYGYTF.

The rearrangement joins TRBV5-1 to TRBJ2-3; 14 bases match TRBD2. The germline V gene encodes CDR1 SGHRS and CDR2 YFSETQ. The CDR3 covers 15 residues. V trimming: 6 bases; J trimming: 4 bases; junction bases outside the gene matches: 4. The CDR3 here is CASTETSGRADTQYF. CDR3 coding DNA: TGCGCCAGCACCGAGACTAGCGGGAGGGCAGATACGCAGTATTTT.

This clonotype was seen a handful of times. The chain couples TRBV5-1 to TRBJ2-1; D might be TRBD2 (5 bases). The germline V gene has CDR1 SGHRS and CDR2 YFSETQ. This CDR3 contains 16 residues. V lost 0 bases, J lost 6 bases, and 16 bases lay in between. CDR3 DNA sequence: TGCGCCAGCAGCTTGGAAGGCGGCCGGAGCGGCAATGAGCAGTTCTTC. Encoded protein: CASSLEGGRSGNEQFF.